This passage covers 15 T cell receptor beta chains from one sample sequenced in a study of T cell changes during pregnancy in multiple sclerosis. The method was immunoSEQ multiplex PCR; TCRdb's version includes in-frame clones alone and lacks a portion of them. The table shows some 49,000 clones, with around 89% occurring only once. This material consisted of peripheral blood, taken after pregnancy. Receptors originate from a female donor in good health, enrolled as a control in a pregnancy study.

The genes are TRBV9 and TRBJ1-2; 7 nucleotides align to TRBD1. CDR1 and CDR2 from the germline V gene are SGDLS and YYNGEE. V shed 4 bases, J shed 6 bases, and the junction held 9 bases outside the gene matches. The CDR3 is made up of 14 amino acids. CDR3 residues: CASSLRVGGDGYTF. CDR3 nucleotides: TGTGCCAGCAGCCTACGAGTAGGGGGCGATGGCTACACCTTC.

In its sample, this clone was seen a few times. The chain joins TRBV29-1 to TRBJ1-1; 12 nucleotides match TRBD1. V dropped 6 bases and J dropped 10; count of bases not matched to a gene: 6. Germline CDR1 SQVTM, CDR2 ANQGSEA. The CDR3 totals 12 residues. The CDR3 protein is CSVTRGQGAAFF. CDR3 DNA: TGCAGCGTCACTCGGGGACAGGGGGCAGCTTTCTTT. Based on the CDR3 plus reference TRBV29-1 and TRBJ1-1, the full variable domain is SAVISQKPSRDICQRGTSLTIQCQVDSQVTMMFWYRQQPGQSLTLIATANQGSEATYESGFVIDKFPISRPNLTFSTLTVSNMSPEDSSIYLCSVTRGQGAAFFGQGTRLTVV.

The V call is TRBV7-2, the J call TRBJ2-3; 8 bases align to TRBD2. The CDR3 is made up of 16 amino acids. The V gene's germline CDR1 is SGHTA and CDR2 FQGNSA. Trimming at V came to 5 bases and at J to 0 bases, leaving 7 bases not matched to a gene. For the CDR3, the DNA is TGTGCCAGCAGCCTCACTAGCGGAGGTAGCACAGATACGCAGTATTTT. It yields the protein CASSLTSGGSTDTQYF.

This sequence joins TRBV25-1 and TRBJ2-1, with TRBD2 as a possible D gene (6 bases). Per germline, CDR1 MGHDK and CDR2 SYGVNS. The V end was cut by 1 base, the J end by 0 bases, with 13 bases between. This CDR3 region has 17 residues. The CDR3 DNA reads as TGTGCCAGCAGTGAATTTGGCGGGACGAGCTCCTACAATGAGCAGTTCTTC. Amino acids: CASSEFGGTSSYNEQFF.

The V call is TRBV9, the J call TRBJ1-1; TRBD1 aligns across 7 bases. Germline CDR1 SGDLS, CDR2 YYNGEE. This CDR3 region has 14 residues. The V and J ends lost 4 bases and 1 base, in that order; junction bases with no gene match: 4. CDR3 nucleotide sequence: TGTGCCAGCAGCCTAGAGGGGGCGAACACTGAAGCTTTCTTT. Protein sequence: CASSLEGANTEAFF.

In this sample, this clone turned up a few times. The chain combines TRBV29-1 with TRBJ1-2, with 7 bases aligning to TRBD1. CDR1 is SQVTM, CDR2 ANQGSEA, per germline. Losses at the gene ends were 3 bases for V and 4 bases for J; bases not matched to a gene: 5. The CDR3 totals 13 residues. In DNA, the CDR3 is TGCAGCGTTGATGGACAGGACTTCTATGGCTACACCTTC. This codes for CSVDGQDFYGYTF.

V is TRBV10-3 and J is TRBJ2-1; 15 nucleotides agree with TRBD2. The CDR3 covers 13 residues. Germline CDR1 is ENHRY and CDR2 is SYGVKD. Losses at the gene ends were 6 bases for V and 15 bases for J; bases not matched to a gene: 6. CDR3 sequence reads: CAIRPGLAGGRFF. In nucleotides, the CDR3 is TGTGCCATCAGACCGGGACTAGCGGGGGGAAGGTTCTTC.

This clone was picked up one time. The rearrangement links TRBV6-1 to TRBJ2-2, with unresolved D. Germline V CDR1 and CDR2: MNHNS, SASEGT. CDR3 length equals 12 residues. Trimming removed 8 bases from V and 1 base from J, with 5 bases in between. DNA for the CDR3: TGTGCCAGCGTAATGAACACCGGGGAGCTGTTTTTT. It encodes CASVMNTGELFF.

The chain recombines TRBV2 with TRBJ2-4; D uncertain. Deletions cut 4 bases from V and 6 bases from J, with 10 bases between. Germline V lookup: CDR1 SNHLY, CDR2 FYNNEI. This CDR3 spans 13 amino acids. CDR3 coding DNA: TGTGCCAGCAGTGTCACCTTTAGAAACATTCAGTACTTC. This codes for CASSVTFRNIQYF.

The CDR3 loop is CASSLPEGANEQYF. In DNA form, the CDR3 reads TGCGCCAGCAGCTTGCCGGAGGGGGCGAACGAGCAGTACTTC. The gene calls are TRBV5-1 and TRBJ2-7; possible D gene TRBD1, 7 bases. CDR3 length: 14 residues. CDR1 SGHRS and CDR2 YFSETQ come from the germline V gene. V dropped 1 base and J dropped 5 bases, with 13 bases sitting between them.

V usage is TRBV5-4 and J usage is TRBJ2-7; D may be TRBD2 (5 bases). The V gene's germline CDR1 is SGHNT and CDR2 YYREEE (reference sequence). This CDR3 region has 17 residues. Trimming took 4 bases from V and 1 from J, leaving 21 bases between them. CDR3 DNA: TGTGCCAGCAGCCTCAAGTTTGCGGGTCGCAGGTCCTACGAGCAGTACTTC. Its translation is CASSLKFAGRRSYEQYF. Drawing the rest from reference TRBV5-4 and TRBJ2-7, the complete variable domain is ETGVTQSPTHLIKTRGQQVTLRCSSQSGHNTVSWYQQALGQGPQFIFQYYREEENGRGNFPPRFSGLQFPNYSSELNVNALELDDSALYLCASSLKFAGRRSYEQYFGPGTRLTVT.

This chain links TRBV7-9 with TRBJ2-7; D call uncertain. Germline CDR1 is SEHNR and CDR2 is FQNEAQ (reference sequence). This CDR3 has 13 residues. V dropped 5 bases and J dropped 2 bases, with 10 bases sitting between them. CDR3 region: CASSPKTAYEQYF. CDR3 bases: TGTGCCAGCAGCCCCAAAACGGCCTACGAGCAGTACTTC.

CDR3 residues: CASSGQGFVGAFF. CDR3 sequence (DNA): TGTGCCAGTAGTGGACAGGGGTTTGTCGGAGCTTTCTTT. The chain uses TRBV19 and TRBJ1-1, with 9 bases that match TRBD1. The CDR3 length is 13 residues. Trimming removed 5 bases from V and 10 bases from J; junction bases left unmatched: 8. Germline V gene lookup returns CDR1 LNHDA and CDR2 SQIVND (reference sequence).

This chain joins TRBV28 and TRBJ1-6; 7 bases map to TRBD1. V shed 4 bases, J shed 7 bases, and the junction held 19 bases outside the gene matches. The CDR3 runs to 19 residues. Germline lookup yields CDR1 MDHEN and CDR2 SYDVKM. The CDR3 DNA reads TGTGCCAGCAGTTCTCGATCTGGGTGGTCCGACAGGGCGAATTCACCCCTCCACTTT. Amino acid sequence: CASSSRSGWSDRANSPLHF.

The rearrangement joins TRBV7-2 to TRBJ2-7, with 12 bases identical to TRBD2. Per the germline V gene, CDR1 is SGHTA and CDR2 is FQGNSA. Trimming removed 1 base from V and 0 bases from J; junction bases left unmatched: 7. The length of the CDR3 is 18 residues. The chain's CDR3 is CASSLVGLAGGISYEQYF. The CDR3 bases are TGTGCCAGCAGCTTAGTAGGGCTAGCGGGGGGGATCTCCTACGAGCAGTACTTC.